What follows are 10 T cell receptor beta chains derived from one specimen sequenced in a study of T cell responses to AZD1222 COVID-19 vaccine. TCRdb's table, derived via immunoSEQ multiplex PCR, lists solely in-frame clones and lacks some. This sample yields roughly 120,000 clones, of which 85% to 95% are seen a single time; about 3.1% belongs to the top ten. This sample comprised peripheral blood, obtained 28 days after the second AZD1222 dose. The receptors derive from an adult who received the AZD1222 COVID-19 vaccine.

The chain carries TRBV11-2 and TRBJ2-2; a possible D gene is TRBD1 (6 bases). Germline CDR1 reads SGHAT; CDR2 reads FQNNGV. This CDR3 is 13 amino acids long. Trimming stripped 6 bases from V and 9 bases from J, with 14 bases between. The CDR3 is CASRPQGPRELFF. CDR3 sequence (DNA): TGTGCCAGCAGACCACAGGGACCCCGGGAGCTGTTTTTT.

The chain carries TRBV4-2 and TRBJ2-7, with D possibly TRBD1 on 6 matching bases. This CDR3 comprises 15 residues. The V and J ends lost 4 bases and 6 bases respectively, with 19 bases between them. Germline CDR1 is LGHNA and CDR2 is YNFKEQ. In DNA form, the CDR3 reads TGTGCCAGCAGCCTCAGGGAAGTGCGAGGGGGCGAGCAGTACTTC. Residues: CASSLREVRGGEQYF.

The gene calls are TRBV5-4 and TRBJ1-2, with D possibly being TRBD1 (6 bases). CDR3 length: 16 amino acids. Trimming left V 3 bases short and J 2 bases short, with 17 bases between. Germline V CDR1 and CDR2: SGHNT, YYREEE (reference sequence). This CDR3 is CASSSVGRGMNYGYTF. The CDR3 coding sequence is TGTGCCAGCAGCTCGGTTGGTAGGGGGATGAACTATGGCTACACCTTC. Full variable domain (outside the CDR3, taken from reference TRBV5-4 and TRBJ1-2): ETGVTQSPTHLIKTRGQQVTLRCSSQSGHNTVSWYQQALGQGPQFIFQYYREEENGRGNFPPRFSGLQFPNYSSELNVNALELDDSALYLCASSSVGRGMNYGYTFGSGTRLTVV.

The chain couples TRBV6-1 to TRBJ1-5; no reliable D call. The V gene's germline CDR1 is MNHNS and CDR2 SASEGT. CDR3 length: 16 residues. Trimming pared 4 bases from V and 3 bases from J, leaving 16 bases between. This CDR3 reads CASSGLRWGVNQPQHF. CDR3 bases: TGTGCCAGCAGTGGCCTGAGGTGGGGAGTCAATCAGCCCCAGCATTTT.

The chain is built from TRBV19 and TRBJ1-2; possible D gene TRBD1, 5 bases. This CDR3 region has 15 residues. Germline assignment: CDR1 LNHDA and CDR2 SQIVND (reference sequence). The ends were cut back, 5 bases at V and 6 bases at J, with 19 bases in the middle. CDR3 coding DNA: TGTGCCAGTAGTCCCTTCGAGGGGCGGTACGATGGCTACACCTTC. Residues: CASSPFEGRYDGYTF.

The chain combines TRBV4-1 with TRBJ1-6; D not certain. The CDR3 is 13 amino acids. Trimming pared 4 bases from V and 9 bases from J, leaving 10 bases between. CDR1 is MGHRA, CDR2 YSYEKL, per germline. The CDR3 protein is CASSRGPPSPLHF. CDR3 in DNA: TGCGCCAGCAGCCGCGGACCGCCTTCACCCCTCCACTTT.

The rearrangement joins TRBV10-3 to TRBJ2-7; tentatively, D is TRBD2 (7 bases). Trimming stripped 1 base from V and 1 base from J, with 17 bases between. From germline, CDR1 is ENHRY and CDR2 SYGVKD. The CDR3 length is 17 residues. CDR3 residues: CAISEFPAGAYSYEQYF. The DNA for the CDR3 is TGTGCCATCAGTGAGTTCCCCGCGGGGGCTTATTCCTACGAGCAGTACTTC.

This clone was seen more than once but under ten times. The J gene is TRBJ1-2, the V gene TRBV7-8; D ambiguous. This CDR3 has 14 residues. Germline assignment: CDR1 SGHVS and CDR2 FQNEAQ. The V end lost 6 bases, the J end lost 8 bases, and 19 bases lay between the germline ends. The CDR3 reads CASRSTSSLGGYTF. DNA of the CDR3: TGTGCCAGCAGATCGACCTCCTCCCTCGGGGGCTACACCTTC.

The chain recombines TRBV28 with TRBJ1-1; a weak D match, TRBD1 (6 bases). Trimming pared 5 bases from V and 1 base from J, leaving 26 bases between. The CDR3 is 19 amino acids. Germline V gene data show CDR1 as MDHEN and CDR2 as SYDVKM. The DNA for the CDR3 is TGTGCCAGCAGTAAGGGACATCTCTCCCGAGGGACTCGGAACACTGAAGCTTTCTTT. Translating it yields CASSKGHLSRGTRNTEAFF.

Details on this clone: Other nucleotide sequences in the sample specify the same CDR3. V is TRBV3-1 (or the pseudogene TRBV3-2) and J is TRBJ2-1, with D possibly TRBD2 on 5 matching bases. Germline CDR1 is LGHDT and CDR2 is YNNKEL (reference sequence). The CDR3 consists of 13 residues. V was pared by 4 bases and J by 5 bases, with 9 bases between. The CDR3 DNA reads TGTGCCAGCAGCCTTGCCGGGGACAATGAGCAGTTCTTC. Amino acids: CASSLAGDNEQFF.